This TCR beta chain was captured by sequencing in a study of blood T cell repertoires in COVID-19. V was shortened by 6 bases and J by 1 base, with 10 bases between the two germline ends. The CDR3 covers 13 residues. Germline V gene lookup returns CDR1 SNHLY and CDR2 FYNNEI. This clone occurred a few times. Sequenced by immunoSEQ multiplex PCR; TCRdb stores in-frame clones only, minus some. Among 85,000 to 120,000 clones listed, 71% were seen once. The sequence was obtained from a human donor with acute or convalescent COVID-19. The donor label of this sample is uncertain. Sequenced sample: peripheral blood. This chain links TRBV2 with TRBJ2-7; TRBD1 is a possible D gene (7 bases). CDR3 DNA sequence: TGTGCCAGCAGGGGGGGACAGTCCTACGAGCAGTACTTC. Protein: CASRGGQSYEQYF.